The clone carrying this T cell receptor (beta chain) is a singleton in its sample. What it recognizes is unknown. The data originate from a study of shared clonotypes between healthy human individuals. Overall study context: The study used three CD4 naive, three CD4 memory, two CD8 naive and one CD8 memory plate per donor.

Terminally differentiated effector memory CD45RA+ cells were excluded from the naive CD8 cells, which were CD45RO-negative and positively selected for CCR7. Per the authors' pipeline: Junction-only sequences without quality scores were provided by ImmunoSEQ, so filtering was different. Clones were read by immunoSEQ multiplex PCR, and TCRdb kept only the in-frame ones, dropping some. D and trimming were read from the DNA, whereas the V and J calls and clone size are those reported in that table. The sample consists of around 550,000 clones, roughly 96% of them appearing once. Study observations and caveats: Incompleteness in sorted-subset sequencing, despite large depth, was shown by rarefaction.

This CDR3 region has 16 residues. Germline V gene lookup returns CDR1 MNHEY and CDR2 SMNVEV (reference sequence). After removal of 5 bases from V and 0 bases from J, the junction contained 5 bases not matched to a gene. The receptor was derived from a young woman in good health. The chain is built from TRBV27 and TRBJ2-2; 8 nucleotides match TRBD2. What was sequenced was naive CD8+ T cells sorted from blood. CDR3 amino acids: CASSPRTSTNTGELFF. The CDR3, as DNA: TGTGCCAGCAGTCCACGGACTAGCACGAACACCGGGGAGCTGTTTTTT.